The 20 T cell receptor beta chains below come from one sample, sequenced in a study of T cell repertoires in cytomegalovirus infection. TCRdb used MiXCR to reprocess the reads, holding one entry per CDR3 protein. The repertoire consists of around 550,000 distinct CDR3 sequences, with 26% occurring once and the leading ten covering less than 15%. The sample taken for sequencing was PBMCs. These receptors were taken from a human donor in good health (CMV status not recorded). Some clones in this sample may be carry-over from other donors' samples.

The sample holds a few counts of this clonotype. The V gene is TRBV18, the J gene TRBJ2-1; the match to TRBD2 covers 7 bases. This CDR3 contains 14 residues. CDR1 KGHSH and CDR2 LQKENI come from the germline V gene. V lost 6 bases and J lost 0; bases outside the gene matches: 2. The CDR3 loop is CASSASGSYNEQFF. Written as DNA, the CDR3 is TGTGCCAGCTCGGCTAGCGGCTCCTACAATGAGCAGTTCTTC.

This sequence joins TRBV20-1 and TRBJ2-6; 12 nucleotides line up with TRBD2. The V segment lost 6 bases and the J segment 9 bases; nucleotides outside the gene matches: 9. Germline V lookup: CDR1 DFQATT, CDR2 SNEGSKA (reference sequence). This CDR3 spans 15 amino acids. The CDR3 here is CSAPLAGGLDNVLTF. DNA of the CDR3: TGCAGTGCCCCGCTAGCGGGAGGGCTGGACAACGTCCTGACTTTC.

This clonotype was picked up many times. The chain carries TRBV7-8 and TRBJ2-7; 7 nucleotides align to TRBD1. CDR1 is SGHVS and CDR2 is FQNEAQ in the germline V gene. The junction had 6 bases not matched to a gene; V was cut back by 1 base and J by 3 bases. The CDR3 has 15 amino acids. The CDR3, as DNA: TGTGCCAGCAGCTTAGGGGCAGGGGGATTCTACGAGCAGTACGTC. This translates into CASSLGAGGFYEQYV.

The chain couples TRBV10-3 to TRBJ2-1, with 9 nucleotides matching TRBD2. CDR3 length: 15 residues. V gave up 7 bases and J gave up 0 bases; unmatched junction bases: 4. The germline CDR1 and CDR2 sequences are ENHRY and SYGVKD. CDR3 bases: TGTGCCATCAAAGATAGCGGGAGCTCCTACAATGAGCAGTTCTTC. This translates into CAIKDSGSSYNEQFF.

This clonotype was seen repeatedly, ten times or more. The chain combines TRBV4-1 with TRBJ2-2, with a weak D call TRBD1 (5 bases). The CDR3 is 14 residues long. V was shortened by 6 bases and J by 7 bases, with 15 bases between the two germline ends. CDR1 and CDR2 (germline): MGHRA, YSYEKL. CDR3 sequence reads: CASRQAQLSGELFF. The CDR3 nucleotides are TGCGCCAGCAGACAGGCGCAGCTTAGCGGGGAGCTGTTTTTT.

The chain links TRBV28 to TRBJ2-7; D possibly matches TRBD1 or TRBD2 (5 bases each). CDR1 and CDR2 from the germline V gene are MDHEN and SYDVKM. Trimming removed 5 bases from V and 5 bases from J, with 10 bases in between. The CDR3 has 12 residues. This chain's CDR3 is CASSLLGDEQYF. The CDR3 bases are TGTGCCAGCAGTCTACTAGGGGACGAGCAGTACTTC.

The gene calls are TRBV6-2 or TRBV6-3 and TRBJ2-1, with D unresolved. This CDR3 has 16 residues. The germline V gene encodes CDR1 MNHEY and CDR2 SVGEGT. V was trimmed by 0 bases and J by 6 bases, leaving 15 bases between them. The CDR3 DNA reads as TGTGCCAGCAGTTACTCGAGAAGGGTTAGTTCCAATGAGCAGTTCTTC. As protein: CASSYSRRVSSNEQFF.

This clonotype was picked up a small number of times. CDR3 coding DNA: TGTGCCAGCAGCATAGGACCGTTCAATCAGCCCCAGCATTTT. Residues: CASSIGPFNQPQHF. This chain joins TRBV11-2 and TRBJ1-5; no clear D. This CDR3 has 14 residues. CDR1 SGHAT and CDR2 FQNNGV come from the germline V gene. Between the trimmed V and J ends, which lost 5 bases and 3 bases, there was a span of 11 bases.

This chain connects TRBV4-1 to TRBJ1-1; D possibly corresponds to TRBD1 (5 bases). The germline V gene has CDR1 MGHRA and CDR2 YSYEKL. V was clipped by 2 bases and J by 0 bases, with 16 bases between them. This CDR3 is 17 amino acids long. The CDR3 loop is CASSQKGLGLLNTEAFF. DNA of the CDR3: TGCGCCAGCAGCCAAAAGGGCCTGGGACTTCTGAACACTGAAGCTTTCTTT.

This clonotype showed up just a few times. The J gene is TRBJ2-1, the V gene TRBV7-2; the match to TRBD1 covers 7 bases. Germline V gene lookup returns CDR1 SGHTA and CDR2 FQGNSA. This CDR3 has 15 amino acids. V lost 6 bases, J lost 4 bases, and 9 bases stayed unmatched. CDR3 amino acids: CASRREGAGYNEQFF. Written as DNA, the CDR3 is TGTGCCAGCAGAAGAGAGGGGGCAGGGTACAATGAGCAGTTCTTC.

A few counts support this clonotype. The genes are TRBV7-9 and TRBJ2-2; D uncertain. Germline lookup yields CDR1 SEHNR and CDR2 FQNEAQ (reference sequence). This CDR3 contains 13 residues. With 6 bases removed from V and 9 bases from J, the gap between germline ends came to 14 bases. The CDR3 region has the DNA TGTGCCAGCAGTCCCGCCTCCCGGCGGGAGCTGTTTTTT. Its translation is CASSPASRRELFF.

This chain uses TRBV12-5 with TRBJ2-1; maybe TRBD2 (7 bases). V dropped 0 bases and J dropped 7 bases, with 19 bases sitting between them. The CDR3 spans 17 residues. From germline, CDR1 is LGHNT and CDR2 FRNRAP. CDR3 nucleotides: TGTGCTAGTGGTTTGGTACTAGGGGGGAGGGCCCATAATGAGCAGTTCTTC. This gives the protein CASGLVLGGRAHNEQFF.

The V call is TRBV6-2 or TRBV6-3, the J call TRBJ2-5; no clear D. The CDR3 runs to 14 residues. The V gene lost 2 bases and the J gene lost 2 bases, with 9 bases spanning the gap. Looked up from germline, CDR1 is MNHEY and CDR2 is SVGEGT. The CDR3 DNA is TGTGCCAGCAGTTACGGGTCGGATCAAGAGACCCAGTACTTC. This translates into CASSYGSDQETQYF.

This clonotype has just a few counts. V and J are TRBV28 and TRBJ2-7; 10 bases fit TRBD2. The CDR3 totals 16 residues. Germline lookup yields CDR1 MDHEN and CDR2 SYDVKM. Trimming at V came to 1 base and at J to 3 bases, leaving 6 bases not matched to a gene. CDR3 sequence reads: CASSLSSGLANYEQYF. The CDR3 DNA is TGTGCCAGCAGTTTATCTTCGGGACTAGCGAACTACGAGCAGTACTTC.

The sample holds many counts of this clonotype. The chain is built from TRBV20-1 and TRBJ1-1, with D possibly TRBD1 on 6 matching bases. Germline CDR1 reads DFQATT; CDR2 reads SNEGSKA (reference sequence). Trimming removed 1 base from V and 3 bases from J, with 12 bases in between. The CDR3 runs to 14 residues. In nucleotides, the CDR3 is TGCAGTGCTAGAGGGGGCAGGGGAGACACTGAAGCTTTCTTT. The encoded protein is CSARGGRGDTEAFF.

The V call is TRBV20-1, the J call TRBJ2-1; D uncertain. This CDR3 contains 11 residues. Germline values: CDR1 DFQATT, CDR2 SNEGSKA (reference sequence). Trimming stripped 3 bases from V and 10 bases from J, with 10 bases between. The CDR3 nucleotides are TGCAGTGCTAGGGGTAGACCAGAGCAGTTCTTC. Translating gives CSARGRPEQFF.

This clonotype appeared a few times. CDR3 amino acids: CASGIRETEAFF. The CDR3 DNA sequence: TGTGCCAGCGGGATAAGGGAGACTGAAGCTTTCTTT. The J gene is TRBJ1-1, the V gene TRBV12-3 or TRBV12-4; D unresolved. The CDR3 spans 12 residues. Trimming cost V 8 bases and J 5 bases, with 12 bases left between them.

This chain uses TRBV27 with TRBJ2-7; D ambiguous. The germline V gene has CDR1 MNHEY and CDR2 SMNVEV (reference sequence). Trimming cost V 1 base and J 0 bases, with 10 bases left between them. This CDR3 comprises 15 residues. The CDR3 reads CASSLFGGSSYEQYF. CDR3 nucleotide sequence: TGTGCCAGCAGTTTATTTGGCGGCAGCTCCTACGAGCAGTACTTC.

J is TRBJ2-2 and V is TRBV6-1, with D hard to call. Trimming removed 7 bases at V and 7 bases at J, with 16 bases between. Germline CDR1 is MNHNS and CDR2 is SASEGT. The CDR3 has 14 residues. CDR3 amino acids: CASTEPGGIGELFF. CDR3 bases: TGTGCCAGCACCGAACCGGGCGGAATCGGGGAGCTGTTTTTT.

CDR3 in amino acids: CASRVSGTRGNEQFF. CDR3 bases: TGTGCCAGCAGGGTTAGCGGCACTCGGGGGAATGAGCAGTTCTTC. The chain joins TRBV2 to TRBJ2-1, with a weak D call TRBD2 (6 bases). V was shortened by 6 bases and J by 7 bases, with 19 bases between the two germline ends. The CDR3 consists of 15 residues. Germline CDR1 SNHLY, CDR2 FYNNEI. Full variable domain (missing parts from reference TRBV2 and TRBJ2-1): EPEVTQTPSHQVTQMGQEVILRCVPISNHLYFYWYRQILGQKVEFLVSFYNNEISEKSEIFDDQFSVERPDGSNFTLKIRSTKLEDSAMYFCASRVSGTRGNEQFFGPGTRLTVL.